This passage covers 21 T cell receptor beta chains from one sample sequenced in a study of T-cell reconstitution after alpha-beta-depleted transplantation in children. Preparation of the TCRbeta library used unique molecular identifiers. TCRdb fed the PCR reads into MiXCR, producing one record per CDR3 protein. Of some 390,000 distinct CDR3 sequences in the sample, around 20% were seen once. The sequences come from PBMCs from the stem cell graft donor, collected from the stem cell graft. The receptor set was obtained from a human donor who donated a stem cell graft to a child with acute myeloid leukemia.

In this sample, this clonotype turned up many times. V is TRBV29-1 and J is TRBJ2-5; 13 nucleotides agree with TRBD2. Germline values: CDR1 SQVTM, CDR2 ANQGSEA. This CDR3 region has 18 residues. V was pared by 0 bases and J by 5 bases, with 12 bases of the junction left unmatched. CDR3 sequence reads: CSVEDGWTSGSLEETQYF. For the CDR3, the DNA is TGCAGCGTTGAAGATGGTTGGACTAGCGGGAGCCTAGAGGAGACCCAGTACTTC.

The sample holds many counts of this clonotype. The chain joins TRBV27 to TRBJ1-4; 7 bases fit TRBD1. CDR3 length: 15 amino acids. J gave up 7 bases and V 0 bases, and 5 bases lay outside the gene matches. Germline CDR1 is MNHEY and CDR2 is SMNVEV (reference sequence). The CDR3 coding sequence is TGTGCCAGCAGTTTATCGAACAGGGGAGGTGAAAAACTGTTTTTT. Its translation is CASSLSNRGGEKLFF.

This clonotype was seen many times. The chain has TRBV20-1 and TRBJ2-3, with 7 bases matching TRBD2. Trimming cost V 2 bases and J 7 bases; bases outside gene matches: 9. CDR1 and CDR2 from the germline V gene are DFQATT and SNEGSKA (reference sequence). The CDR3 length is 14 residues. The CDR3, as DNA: TGCAGTGCTAGACTTTCGGCGGGAGTCAATACGCAGTATTTT. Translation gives CSARLSAGVNTQYF.

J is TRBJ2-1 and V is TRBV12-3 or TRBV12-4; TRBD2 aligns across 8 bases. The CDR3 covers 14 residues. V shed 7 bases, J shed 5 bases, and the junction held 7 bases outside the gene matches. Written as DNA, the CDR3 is TGTGCCAGCACGATAGCGGGAACGGACAATGAGCAGTTCTTC. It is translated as CASTIAGTDNEQFF.

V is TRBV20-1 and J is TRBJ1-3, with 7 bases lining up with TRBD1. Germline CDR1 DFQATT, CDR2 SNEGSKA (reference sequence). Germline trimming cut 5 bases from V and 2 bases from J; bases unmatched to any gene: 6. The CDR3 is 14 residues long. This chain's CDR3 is CSALIGQAGNTIYF. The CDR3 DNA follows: TGCAGTGCTCTAATAGGACAGGCTGGAAACACCATATATTTT.

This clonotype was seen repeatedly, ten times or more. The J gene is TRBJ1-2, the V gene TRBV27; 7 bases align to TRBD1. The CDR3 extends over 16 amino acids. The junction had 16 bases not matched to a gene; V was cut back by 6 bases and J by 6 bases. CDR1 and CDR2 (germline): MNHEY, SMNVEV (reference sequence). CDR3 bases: TGTGCCAGCAGCGTGTCCCTCGGGGGCAGGGGGAATGGCTACACCTTC. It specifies CASSVSLGGRGNGYTF.

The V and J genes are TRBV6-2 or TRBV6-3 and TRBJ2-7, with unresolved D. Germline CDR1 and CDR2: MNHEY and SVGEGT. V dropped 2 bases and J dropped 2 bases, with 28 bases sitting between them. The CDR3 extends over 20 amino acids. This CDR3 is CASSYRAGVPRDSTAYEQYF. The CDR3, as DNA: TGTGCCAGCAGTTACCGCGCAGGAGTCCCGAGAGACTCTACCGCCTACGAGCAGTACTTC.

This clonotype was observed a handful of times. Written as DNA, the CDR3 is TGCAGCGTTGGTCTTGGGGCCCTCGGCGAGCAGTACTTC. It translates to CSVGLGALGEQYF. V usage is TRBV29-1 and J usage is TRBJ2-7; TRBD1 might be the D (5 bases). Trimming took 4 bases from V and 6 from J, leaving 16 bases between them. Germline-derived CDR1 and CDR2 are SQVTM and ANQGSEA. The CDR3 runs 13 residues.

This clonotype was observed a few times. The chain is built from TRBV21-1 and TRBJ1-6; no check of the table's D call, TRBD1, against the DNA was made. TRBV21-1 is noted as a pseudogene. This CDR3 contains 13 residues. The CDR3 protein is CASHRESRSPLHF. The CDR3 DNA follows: TGTGCCAGCCACAGGGAGTCACGTTCACCCCTCCACTTT.

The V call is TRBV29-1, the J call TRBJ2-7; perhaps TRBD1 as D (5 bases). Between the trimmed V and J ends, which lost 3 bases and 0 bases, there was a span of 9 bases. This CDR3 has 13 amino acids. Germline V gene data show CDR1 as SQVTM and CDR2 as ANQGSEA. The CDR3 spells CSVDDSSSYEQYF. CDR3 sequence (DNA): TGCAGCGTTGATGACAGTAGCTCCTACGAGCAGTACTTC.

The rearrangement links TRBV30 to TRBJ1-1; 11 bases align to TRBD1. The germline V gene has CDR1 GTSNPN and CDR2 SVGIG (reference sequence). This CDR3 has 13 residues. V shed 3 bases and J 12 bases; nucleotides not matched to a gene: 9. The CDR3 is CAWRASGQGGTFF. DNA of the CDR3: TGTGCCTGGAGGGCCTCGGGACAGGGGGGGACTTTCTTT.

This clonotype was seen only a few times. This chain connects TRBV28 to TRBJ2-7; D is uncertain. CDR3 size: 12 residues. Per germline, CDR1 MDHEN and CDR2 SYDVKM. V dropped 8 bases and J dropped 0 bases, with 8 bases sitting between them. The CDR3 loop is CASCPSSYEQYF. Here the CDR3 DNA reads TGTGCCAGCTGTCCTAGCTCCTACGAGCAGTACTTC.

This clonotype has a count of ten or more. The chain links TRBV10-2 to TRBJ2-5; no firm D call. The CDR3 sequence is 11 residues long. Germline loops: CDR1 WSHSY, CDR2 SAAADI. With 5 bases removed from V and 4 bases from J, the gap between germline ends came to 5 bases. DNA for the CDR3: TGCGCCAGCAGTCAGACAGAGACCCAGTACTTC. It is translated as CASSQTETQYF.

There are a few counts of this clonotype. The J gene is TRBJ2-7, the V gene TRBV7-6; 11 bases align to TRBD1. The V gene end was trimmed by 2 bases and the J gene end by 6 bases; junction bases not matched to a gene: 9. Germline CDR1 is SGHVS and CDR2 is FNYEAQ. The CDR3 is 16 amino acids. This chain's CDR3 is CASSLFGQGARSEQYF. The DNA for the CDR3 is TGTGCCAGCAGCTTATTCGGACAGGGGGCAAGAAGCGAGCAGTACTTC.

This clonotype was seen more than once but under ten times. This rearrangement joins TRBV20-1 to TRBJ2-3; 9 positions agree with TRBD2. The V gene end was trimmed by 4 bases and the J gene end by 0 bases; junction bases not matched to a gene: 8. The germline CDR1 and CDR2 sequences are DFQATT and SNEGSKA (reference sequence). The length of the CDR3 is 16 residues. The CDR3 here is CSAILAGISSTDTQYF. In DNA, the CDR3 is TGCAGTGCTATCCTAGCGGGAATATCTAGCACAGATACGCAGTATTTT.

CDR3 nucleotide sequence: TGTGCCAGCTCACCACAGCGGACCGGGGAGCTGTTTTTT. Translation: CASSPQRTGELFF. This chain connects TRBV18 to TRBJ2-2, with D possibly being TRBD2 (5 bases). V was trimmed by 1 base and J by 5 bases, leaving 5 bases between them. The CDR3 is 13 amino acids. Per the germline V gene, CDR1 is KGHSH and CDR2 is LQKENI.

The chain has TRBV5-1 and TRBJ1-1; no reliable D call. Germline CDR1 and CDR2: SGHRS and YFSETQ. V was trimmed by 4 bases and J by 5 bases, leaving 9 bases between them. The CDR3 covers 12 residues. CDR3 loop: CASSPPGTEAFF. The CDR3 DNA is TGCGCCAGCAGCCCTCCCGGAACTGAAGCTTTCTTT. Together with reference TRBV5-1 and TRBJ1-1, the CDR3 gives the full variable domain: KAGVTQTPRYLIKTRGQQVTLSCSPISGHRSVSWYQQTPGQGLQFLFEYFSETQRNKGNFPGRFSGRQFSNSRSEMNVSTLELGDSALYLCASSPPGTEAFFGQGTRLTVV.

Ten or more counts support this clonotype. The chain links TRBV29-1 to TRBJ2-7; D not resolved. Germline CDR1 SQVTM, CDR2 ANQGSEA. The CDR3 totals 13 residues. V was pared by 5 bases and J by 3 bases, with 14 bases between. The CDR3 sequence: CSVLQKSGYEQYF. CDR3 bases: TGCAGCGTTCTACAGAAGTCGGGCTACGAGCAGTACTTC.

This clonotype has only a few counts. In DNA form, the CDR3 reads TGCAGTGCTAGAGGGACAGGGGTCTGGCCCCTCCACTTT. Its translation is CSARGTGVWPLHF. This chain links TRBV20-1 with TRBJ1-6; 9 bases are a match to TRBD1. This CDR3 region has 13 residues. CDR1 and CDR2 from the germline V gene are DFQATT and SNEGSKA (reference sequence). With V trimmed by 1 base and J by 13 bases, 5 bases remained unmatched.

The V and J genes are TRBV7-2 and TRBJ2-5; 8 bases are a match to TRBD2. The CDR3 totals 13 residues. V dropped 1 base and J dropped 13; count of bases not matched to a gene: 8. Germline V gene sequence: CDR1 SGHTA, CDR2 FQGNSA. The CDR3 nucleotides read TGTGCCAGCAGCTTAGTCCTCGGGAGGGCGCGGTACTTC. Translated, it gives CASSLVLGRARYF. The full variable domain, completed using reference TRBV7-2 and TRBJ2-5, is GAGVSQSPSNKVTEKGKDVELRCDPISGHTALYWYRQSLGQGLEFLIYFQGNSAPDKSGLPSDRFSAERTGGSVSTLTIQRTQQEDSAVYLCASSLVLGRARYFGPGTRLLVL.

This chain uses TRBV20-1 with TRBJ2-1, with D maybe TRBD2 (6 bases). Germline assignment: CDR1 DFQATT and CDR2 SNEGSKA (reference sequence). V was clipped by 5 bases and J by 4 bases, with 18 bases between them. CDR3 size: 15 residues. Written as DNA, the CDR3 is TGCAGTGCTGTCCGACTAGACTTAGGTTACAATGAGCAGTTCTTC. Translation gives CSAVRLDLGYNEQFF.